A selection of T cell receptor beta chains follows, all from one sample in a study of blood T cell repertoires in COVID-19. The data were produced by immunoSEQ multiplex PCR, yet TCRdb's version contains in-frame clones alone and is incomplete. The sample includes roughly 150,000 clones, roughly 80% seen only once; the top ten take 2.8%. Source material: peripheral blood. These receptors were obtained from a man in his 70s with acute or convalescent COVID-19. Both conserved end residues are part of each CDR3.

length: 15; V: TRBV4-2; CDR3: CASSQDVWGEAEAFF
length: 11; V: TRBV6-5; CDR3: CASSYYSEAFF
length: 16; V: TRBV7-6; CDR3: CASSPQGGQGSSGYTF
length: 15; V: TRBV11-3; CDR3: CASSLGLAGSYEQYF
length: 14; V: TRBV21-1; CDR3: CASTPLGAGNTIYF
length: 12; V: TRBV6-5; CDR3: CAAGSTYNEQFF
length: 17; V: TRBV5-1; CDR3: CASSLALPGRLFNEQYF
length: 16; V: TRBV9; CDR3: CASSDQQQAAPDTQYF
length: 16; V: TRBV3-1/TRBV3-2; CDR3: CASSQGGQAGSYEQYF
length: 14; V: TRBV5-1; CDR3: CASSLGDRVNEQYF
length: 14; V: TRBV27; CDR3: CASSTGPGGDTQYF
length: 15; V: TRBV7-7; CDR3: CASSQTGTGYETQYF
length: 16; V: TRBV5-6; CDR3: CASSWWDRGYHTEAFF
length: 15; V: TRBV29-1; CDR3: CSVGQGASNTGELFF
length: 16; V: TRBV7-2; CDR3: CASSLVETGANTEAFF
length: 14; V: TRBV5-4; CDR3: CASSLSGAGETQYF
length: 16; V: TRBV4-1; CDR3: CASSQGATDRIYGYTF
length: 15; V: TRBV7-8; CDR3: CASSLSGQGGDTQYF
length: 14; V: TRBV28; CDR3: CASSLRAGNQPQHF
length: 13; V: TRBV19; CDR3: CASRQISNQPQHF
length: 15; V: TRBV29-1; CDR3: CSADRAGQGTGGYTF
length: 14; V: TRBV19; CDR3: CASSIDSYTGELFF
length: 14; V: TRBV24-1; CDR3: CATSVGTSFDEQFF
length: 16; V: TRBV6-2/TRBV6-3; CDR3: CASSATSGGVLDTQYF
length: 16; V: TRBV7-9; CDR3: CASSLSVAGAGNEQFF
length: 15; V: TRBV5-1; CDR3: CASSLSGGAGDTQYF
length: 13; V: TRBV7-2; CDR3: CASSLGLRGSPYF
length: 16; V: TRBV11-3; CDR3: CASSFTSGSSYNEQFF
length: 19; V: TRBV2; CDR3: CASSEIGISKLAGSYEQYF
length: 15; V: TRBV6-6; CDR3: CASSWTGPSTDTQYF
length: 14; V: TRBV11-2; CDR3: CASSLVGGKNIQYF
length: 15; V: TRBV28; CDR3: CASTQGTLNAYEQYF